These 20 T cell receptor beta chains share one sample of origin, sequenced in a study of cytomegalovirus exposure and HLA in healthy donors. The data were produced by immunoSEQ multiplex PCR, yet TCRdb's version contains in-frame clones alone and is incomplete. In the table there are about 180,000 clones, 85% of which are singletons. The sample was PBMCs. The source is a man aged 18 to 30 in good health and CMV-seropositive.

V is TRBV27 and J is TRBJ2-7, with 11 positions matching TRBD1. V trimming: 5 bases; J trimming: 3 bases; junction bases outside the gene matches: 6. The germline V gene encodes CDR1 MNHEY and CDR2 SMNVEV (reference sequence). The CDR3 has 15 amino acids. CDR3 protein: CASSTSGTGGYEQYF. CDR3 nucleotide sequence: TGTGCCAGCAGTACTTCCGGGACAGGGGGCTACGAGCAGTACTTC.

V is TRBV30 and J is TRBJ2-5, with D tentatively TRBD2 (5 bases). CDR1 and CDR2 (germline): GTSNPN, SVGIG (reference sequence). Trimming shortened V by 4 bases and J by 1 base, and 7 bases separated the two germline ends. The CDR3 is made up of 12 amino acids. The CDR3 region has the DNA TGTGCCTGGAAGGGAGTCCAAGAGACCCAGTACTTC. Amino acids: CAWKGVQETQYF.

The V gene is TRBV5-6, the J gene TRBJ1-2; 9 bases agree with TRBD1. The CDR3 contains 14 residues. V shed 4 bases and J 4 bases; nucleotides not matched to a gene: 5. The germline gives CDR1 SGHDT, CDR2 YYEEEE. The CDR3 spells CASSRKGQGYGYTF. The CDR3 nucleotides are TGTGCCAGCAGCCGGAAGGGACAGGGCTATGGCTACACCTTC.

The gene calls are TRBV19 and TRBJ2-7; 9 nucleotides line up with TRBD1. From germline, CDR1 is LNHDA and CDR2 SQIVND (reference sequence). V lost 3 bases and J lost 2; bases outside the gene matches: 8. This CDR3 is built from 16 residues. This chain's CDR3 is CASSMGTGSIPYEQYF. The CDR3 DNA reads TGTGCCAGTAGTATGGGGACAGGGTCGATCCCCTACGAGCAGTACTTC.

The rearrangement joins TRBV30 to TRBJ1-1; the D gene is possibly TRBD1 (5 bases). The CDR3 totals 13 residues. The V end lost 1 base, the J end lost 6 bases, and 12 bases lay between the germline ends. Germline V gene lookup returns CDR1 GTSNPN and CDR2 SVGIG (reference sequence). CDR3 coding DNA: TGTGCCTGGAGTGGGAGGGGTGGCCCTGAAGCTTTCTTT. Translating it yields CAWSGRGGPEAFF.

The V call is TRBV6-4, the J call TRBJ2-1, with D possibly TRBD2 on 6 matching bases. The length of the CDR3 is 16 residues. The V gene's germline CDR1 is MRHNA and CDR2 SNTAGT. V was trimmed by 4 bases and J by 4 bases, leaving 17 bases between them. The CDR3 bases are TGTGCCAGCAGTGGGACGACTAGAGGTGAGTACAATGAGCAGTTCTTC. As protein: CASSGTTRGEYNEQFF.

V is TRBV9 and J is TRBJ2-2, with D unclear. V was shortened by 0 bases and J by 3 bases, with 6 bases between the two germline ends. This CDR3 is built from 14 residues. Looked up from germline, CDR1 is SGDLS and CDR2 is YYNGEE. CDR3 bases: TGTGCCAGCAGCGTAGAAGCGTACACCGGGGAGCTGTTTTTT. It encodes CASSVEAYTGELFF.

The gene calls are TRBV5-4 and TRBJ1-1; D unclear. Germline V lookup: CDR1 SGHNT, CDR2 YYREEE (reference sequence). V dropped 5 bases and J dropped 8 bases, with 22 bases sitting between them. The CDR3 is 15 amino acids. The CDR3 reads CASRSGMGLETEAFF. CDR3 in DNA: TGTGCCAGCAGATCCGGGATGGGTTTGGAGACAGAAGCTTTCTTT.

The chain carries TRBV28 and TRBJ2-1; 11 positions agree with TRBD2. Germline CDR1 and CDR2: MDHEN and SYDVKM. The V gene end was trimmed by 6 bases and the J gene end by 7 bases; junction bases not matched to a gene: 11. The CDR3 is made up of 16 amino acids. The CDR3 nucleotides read TGTGCCAGCAGCTCACTAGCGGGGGCAACGAGAAATGAGCAGTTCTTC. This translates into CASSSLAGATRNEQFF.

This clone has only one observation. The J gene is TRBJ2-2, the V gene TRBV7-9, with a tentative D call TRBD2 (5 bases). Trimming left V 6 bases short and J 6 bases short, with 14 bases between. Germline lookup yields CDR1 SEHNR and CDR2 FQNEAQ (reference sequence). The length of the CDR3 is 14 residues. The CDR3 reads CASSALAGPGELFF. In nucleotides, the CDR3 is TGTGCCAGCAGTGCGCTGGCGGGTCCCGGGGAGCTGTTTTTT.

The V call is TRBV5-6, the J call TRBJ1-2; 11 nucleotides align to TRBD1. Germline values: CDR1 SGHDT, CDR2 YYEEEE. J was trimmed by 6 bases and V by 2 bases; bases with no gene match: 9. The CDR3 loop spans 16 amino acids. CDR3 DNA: TGTGCCAGCAGCTTCCGGGACAGGGGGACCGCCGATGGCTACACCTTC. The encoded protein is CASSFRDRGTADGYTF.

CDR3 amino acids: CASSQRGGEDTQYF. Written as DNA, the CDR3 is TGTGCCAGCAGCCAGCGGGGGGGGGAGGATACGCAGTATTTT. The chain is built from TRBV5-4 and TRBJ2-3, with 10 bases fitting TRBD2. After removal of 4 bases from V and 6 bases from J, the junction contained 5 bases not matched to a gene. From germline, CDR1 is SGHNT and CDR2 YYREEE (reference sequence). The length of the CDR3 is 14 residues.

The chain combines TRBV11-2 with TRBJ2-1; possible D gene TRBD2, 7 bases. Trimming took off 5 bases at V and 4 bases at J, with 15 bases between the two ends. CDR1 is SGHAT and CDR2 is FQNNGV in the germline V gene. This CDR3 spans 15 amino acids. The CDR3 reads CASSPWGGGYNEQFF. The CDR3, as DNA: TGTGCCAGCAGCCCCTGGGGAGGGGGTTACAATGAGCAGTTCTTC.

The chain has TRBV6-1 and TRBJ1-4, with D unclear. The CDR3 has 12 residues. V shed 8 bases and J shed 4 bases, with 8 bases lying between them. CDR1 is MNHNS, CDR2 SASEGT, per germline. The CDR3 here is CASGGFNEKLFF. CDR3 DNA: TGTGCCAGCGGAGGGTTTAATGAAAAACTGTTTTTT.

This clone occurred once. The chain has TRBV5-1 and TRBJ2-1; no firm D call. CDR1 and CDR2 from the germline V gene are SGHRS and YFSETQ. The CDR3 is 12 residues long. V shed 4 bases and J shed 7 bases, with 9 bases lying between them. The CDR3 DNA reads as TGCGCCAGCAGCCCATCGGTAAATGAGCAGTTCTTC. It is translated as CASSPSVNEQFF.

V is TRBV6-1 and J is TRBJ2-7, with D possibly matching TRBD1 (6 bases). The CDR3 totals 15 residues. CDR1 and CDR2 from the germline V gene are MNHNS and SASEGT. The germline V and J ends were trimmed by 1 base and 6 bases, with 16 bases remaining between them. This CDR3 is CASSEEGTGSSEQYF. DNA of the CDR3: TGTGCCAGCAGTGAAGAGGGCACAGGGAGTAGCGAGCAGTACTTC.

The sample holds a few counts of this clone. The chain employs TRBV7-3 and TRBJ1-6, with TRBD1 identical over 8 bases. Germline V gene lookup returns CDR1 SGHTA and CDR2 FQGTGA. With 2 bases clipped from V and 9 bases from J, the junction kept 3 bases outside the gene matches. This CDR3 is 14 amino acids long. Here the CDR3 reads CASSLQGAGSPLHF. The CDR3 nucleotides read TGTGCCAGCAGCTTACAGGGGGCTGGTTCACCCCTCCACTTT.

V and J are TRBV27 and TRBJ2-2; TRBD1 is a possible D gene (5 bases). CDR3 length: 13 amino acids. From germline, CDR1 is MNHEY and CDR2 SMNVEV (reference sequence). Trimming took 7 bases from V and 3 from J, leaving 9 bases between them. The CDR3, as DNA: TGTGCCAGCACAACACAGGACACCGGGGAGCTGTTTTTT. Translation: CASTTQDTGELFF.

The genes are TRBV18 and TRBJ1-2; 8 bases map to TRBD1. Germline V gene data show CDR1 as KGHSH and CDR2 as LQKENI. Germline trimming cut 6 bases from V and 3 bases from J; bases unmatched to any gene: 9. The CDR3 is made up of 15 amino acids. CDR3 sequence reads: CASSPQTGEYYGYTF. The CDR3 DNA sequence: TGTGCCAGCTCTCCTCAGACAGGGGAGTACTATGGCTACACCTTC.

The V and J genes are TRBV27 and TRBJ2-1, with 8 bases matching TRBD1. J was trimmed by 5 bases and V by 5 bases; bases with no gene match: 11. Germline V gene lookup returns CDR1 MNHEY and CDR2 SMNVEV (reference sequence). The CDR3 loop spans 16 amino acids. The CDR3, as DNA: TGTGCCAGCAGTCCTTGGACAGGGACGGGTAACAATGAGCAGTTCTTC. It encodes CASSPWTGTGNNEQFF.